The 28 T cell receptor beta chains in this list originate from one sample, sequenced in a study of shared clonotypes between healthy human individuals. Using immunoSEQ multiplex PCR, the repertoire was profiled, and TCRdb retains in-frame clones only, with some absent. This table holds about 490,000 clones, 81% found once. Input material: PBMCs. These receptors came from a woman in her thirties or forties in good health. Some clones in this sample may be carry-over from other donors' samples.

As for this clone: This likely reflects a read error, since a far larger clone is one base away. This sample also contains other DNA sequences that code for the same CDR3. The chain couples TRBV29-1 to TRBJ2-7; the D gene could be TRBD1 or TRBD2 (5 bases each). CDR3 length: 12 residues. Trimming cost V 6 bases and J 2 bases, with 11 bases left between them. CDR1 is SQVTM and CDR2 is ANQGSEA in the germline V gene. The CDR3 DNA reads TGCAGCGTGGGGGTCGGTACCTACGAGCAGTACTTC. This encodes CSVGVGTYEQYF.

This clone showed up just a few times. The genes are TRBV11-1 and TRBJ2-2, with a weak D call TRBD1 (6 bases). This CDR3 is 15 amino acids long. Trimming left V 3 bases short and J 6 bases short, with 14 bases between. In germline, CDR1 is SGHAT, CDR2 FQDESV (reference sequence). DNA for the CDR3: TGTGCCAGCAGCTTGGCCCGGCCAGGGGCCGGGGAGCTGTTTTTT. Its protein is CASSLARPGAGELFF.

On this clone: A single base is all that separates this from a far larger clone, so a read error is likely. The V gene is TRBV30, the J gene TRBJ1-3; no firm D call. V was trimmed by 0 bases and J by 2 bases, leaving 8 bases between them. CDR1 is GTSNPN, CDR2 SVGIG, per germline (reference sequence). The CDR3 loop spans 14 amino acids. CDR3: CAWSVVGAGNTIYF. CDR3 nucleotide sequence: TGTGCCTGGAGTGTGGTGGGAGCTGGAAACACCATATATTTT.

This sequence joins TRBV18 and TRBJ2-7; D ambiguous. V was pared by 1 base and J by 3 bases, with 10 bases between. CDR1 is KGHSH and CDR2 is LQKENI in the germline V gene. The CDR3 totals 14 residues. The CDR3 DNA sequence: TGTGCCAGCTCACCACGAAGTCAGAGCTACGAGCAGTACTTC. Its protein is CASSPRSQSYEQYF. Variable domain in full (rest from reference TRBV18 and TRBJ2-7): NAGVMQNPRHLVRRRGQEARLRCSPMKGHSHVYWYRQLPEEGLKFMVYLQKENIIDESGMPKERFSAEFPKEGPSILRIQQVVRGDSAAYFCASSPRSQSYEQYFGPGTRLTVT.

This chain links TRBV25-1 with TRBJ2-7, with TRBD1 matching over 7 bases. The V and J ends lost 4 bases and 8 bases, in that order; junction bases with no gene match: 5. This CDR3 spans 12 amino acids. CDR1 is MGHDK, CDR2 SYGVNS, per germline. The CDR3 sequence: CASSAGQAKQYF. DNA for the CDR3: TGTGCCAGCAGTGCCGGACAGGCGAAGCAGTACTTC.

The gene calls are TRBV7-2 and TRBJ2-5, with unresolved D. Germline values: CDR1 SGHTA, CDR2 FQGNSA. Trimming left V 4 bases short and J 5 bases short, with 5 bases between. CDR3 size: 11 residues. The CDR3 reads CASSWWETQYF. In nucleotides, the CDR3 is TGTGCCAGCAGCTGGTGGGAGACCCAGTACTTC.

V is TRBV28 and J is TRBJ2-7; no clear D gene. Germline V gene lookup returns CDR1 MDHEN and CDR2 SYDVKM. The ends were cut back, 7 bases at V and 6 bases at J, with 25 bases in the middle. The CDR3 is 16 amino acids. The CDR3 DNA follows: TGTGCCAGCAACCCCTCACGGGCCGACGTAGGCAGCGAGCAGTACTTC. Translated, it gives CASNPSRADVGSEQYF.

On this clone itself: A far larger clone lies a single base away; this is likely a read error. This sequence joins TRBV11-2 and TRBJ2-1, with unresolved D. The CDR3 covers 10 residues. Germline CDR1 is SGHAT and CDR2 is FQNNGV. CDR3 amino acids: CAISFGEQFF. CDR3 nucleotides: TGTGCCATCAGCTTTGGCGAGCAGTTCTTC.

Details on this clone: This likely traces to a read error, being one base from a far larger clone. The sample has other DNA sequences that encode this CDR3 too. This chain links TRBV7-9 with TRBJ2-5; TRBD1 agrees at 10 bases. Germline-derived CDR1 and CDR2 are SEHNR and FQNEAQ (reference sequence). J lost 5 bases, V lost 5 bases, and 5 bases had no gene match. The CDR3 is 14 amino acids. CDR3 region: CASSRGQGWETQYF. CDR3 sequence (DNA): TGTGCCAGCAGCAGGGGACAGGGGTGGGAGACCCAGTACTTC.

The V gene is TRBV15, the J gene TRBJ2-2; TRBD2 is a possible D gene (5 bases). The germline CDR1 and CDR2 sequences are LNHNV and YYDKDF (reference sequence). Trimming stripped 1 base from V and 4 bases from J, with 16 bases between. The CDR3 covers 17 residues. CDR3 sequence (DNA): TGTGCCACCAGCAGAGTGGGATACACGGACTTCACCGGGGAGCTGTTTTTT. This translates into CATSRVGYTDFTGELFF.

As regards this clone: It is likely a read error: a sequence one base away is far more abundant. This chain links TRBV29-1 with TRBJ2-7; 11 nucleotides line up with TRBD2. The CDR3 runs 13 residues. Unmatched junction bases numbered 3, after V lost 3 bases and J lost 5 bases. Germline CDR1 and CDR2: SQVTM and ANQGSEA. CDR3 loop: CSVEGLAVHEQYF. The CDR3, as DNA: TGCAGCGTTGAGGGACTAGCGGTCCACGAGCAGTACTTC.

This clone was found once. It may be a read error: a sequence one base away is much more abundant. This chain links TRBV21-1 with TRBJ2-7; whether TRBD2, the table's D call, matches the DNA was not checked. TRBV21-1 is recorded as a pseudogene. The CDR3 is made up of 16 amino acids. CDR3 in amino acids: CASNGLAVVSIYEQYF. The CDR3 nucleotides are TGTGCCAGCAACGGACTAGCGGTAGTCTCCATATACGAGCAGTACTTC.

Regarding this clone: A much more abundant neighbour one base away suggests this may be a read error. Additional DNA sequences in this sample encode the identical CDR3. The chain links TRBV5-1 to TRBJ1-3; TRBD1 aligns across 7 bases. The CDR3 spans 15 residues. Germline V gene lookup returns CDR1 SGHRS and CDR2 YFSETQ. Trimming at V came to 0 bases and at J to 2 bases, leaving 2 bases not matched to a gene. CDR3 sequence (DNA): TGCGCCAGCAGCTTGGACACAGGGGCTGGAAACACCATATATTTT. Translation: CASSLDTGAGNTIYF.

Concerning this clone itself: A far larger clone is off by one base, so a read error is likely. The gene calls are TRBV5-4 and TRBJ2-2; 9 bases line up with TRBD2. Germline trimming cut 4 bases from V and 7 bases from J; bases unmatched to any gene: 11. This CDR3 has 16 amino acids. Germline V CDR1 and CDR2: SGHNT, YYREEE (reference sequence). The CDR3 loop reads CASSHRASGNSGELFF. The DNA for the CDR3 is TGTGCCAGCAGCCATCGGGCTAGCGGGAATAGCGGGGAGCTGTTTTTT. The full variable domain, its missing parts supplied by reference TRBV5-4 and TRBJ2-2, is ETGVTQSPTHLIKTRGQQVTLRCSSQSGHNTVSWYQQALGQGPQFIFQYYREEENGRGNFPPRFSGLQFPNYSSELNVNALELDDSALYLCASSHRASGNSGELFFGEGSRLTVL.

This clone was counted only a few times. V and J are TRBV14 and TRBJ2-5; 8 bases align to TRBD2. The DNA end favors TRBJ2-7, so the J call may be wrong. This CDR3 is 20 amino acids long. Germline V gives CDR1 SGHDN, CDR2 FVKESK. CDR3 coding DNA: TGTGCCAGCAGCCAAGGCTTAGGGTCCGGGCTAGCGGGTTACTCCTACGAGCAGTACTTC. Amino acid sequence: CASSQGLGSGLAGYSYEQYF.

J is TRBJ2-7 and V is TRBV28; 10 bases match TRBD2. Trimming at V came to 3 bases and at J to 5 bases, leaving 10 bases not matched to a gene. This CDR3 is 16 amino acids long. The V gene's germline CDR1 is MDHEN and CDR2 SYDVKM. The CDR3 loop is CASSFSFLAGDHEQYF. The CDR3 DNA reads as TGTGCCAGCAGTTTCAGTTTTCTAGCGGGAGACCACGAGCAGTACTTC.

V is TRBV2 and J is TRBJ2-7; TRBD2 might be the D (6 bases). The germline V gene has CDR1 SNHLY and CDR2 FYNNEI. V gave up 3 bases and J gave up 0 bases, with 12 bases separating them. The CDR3 length is 15 residues. CDR3 sequence (DNA): TGTGCCAGCAGTGACCCACGGGGGAGCTCCTACGAGCAGTACTTC. Translation gives CASSDPRGSSYEQYF.

J is TRBJ1-4 and V is TRBV4-3; 10 bases match TRBD1. With V trimmed by 10 bases and J by 8 bases, 16 bases remained unmatched. Germline loops: CDR1 LGHNA, CDR2 YSLEER. CDR3 length: 16 residues. CDR3 in amino acids: CAIIQDLGTGAEKLFF. CDR3 DNA: TGCGCCATCATCCAGGATCTTGGGACAGGGGCCGAAAAACTGTTTTTT.

In this sample, this clone turned up a few times. V is TRBV6-5 and J is TRBJ1-2; 8 bases match TRBD1. CDR3 length equals 15 residues. Trimming removed 2 bases from V and 8 bases from J; junction bases left unmatched: 10. Germline CDR1 MNHEY, CDR2 SVGAGI. CDR3 region: CASSYSHGQGGGYTF. The DNA of the CDR3 is TGTGCCAGCAGTTACAGCCATGGACAGGGCGGGGGCTACACCTTC.

This chain joins TRBV28 and TRBJ2-3; TRBD2 matches at 8 bases. The length of the CDR3 is 16 residues. Trimming removed 2 bases from V and 4 bases from J; junction bases left unmatched: 8. Germline CDR1 is MDHEN and CDR2 is SYDVKM. The CDR3 DNA reads TGTGCCAGCAGTTTACGGGGGGGCTTTAGGGCAGATACGCAGTATTTT. It specifies CASSLRGGFRADTQYF.

Concerning this clone: The junction shows a germline mismatch at one end, possibly a read error. V and J are TRBV6-1 and TRBJ1-1; possible D gene TRBD1, 5 bases. Germline CDR1 and CDR2: MNHNS and SASEGT. The CDR3 runs to 15 residues. The CDR3 region has the DNA TGTGCCGGCAGTGGAGGCGGGGCGGGGGACACTGAAGCTTTCTTT. Translating it yields CAGSGGGAGDTEAFF.

This chain uses TRBV19 with TRBJ2-6; maybe TRBD1 (5 bases). Germline V lookup: CDR1 LNHDA, CDR2 SQIVND (reference sequence). V lost 7 bases and J 4 bases, leaving 17 bases between the germline ends. The CDR3 runs to 16 residues. The CDR3 DNA reads TGTGCCAGTACCCCACAAGGGGTAGGGGGGGCCAACGTCCTGACTTTC. Encoded protein: CASTPQGVGGANVLTF.

The genes are TRBV28 and TRBJ2-7; TRBD2 matches 11 bases. Germline CDR1 MDHEN, CDR2 SYDVKM. The CDR3 totals 18 residues. V was clipped by 6 bases and J by 0 bases; unmatched bases: 13. The CDR3 sequence is CASSYRTRLAGSSYEQYF. CDR3 DNA: TGTGCCAGCAGCTATAGAACCCGACTAGCGGGGAGCTCCTACGAGCAGTACTTC.

This clone came up once. This chain uses TRBV2 with TRBJ2-5; 7 bases fit TRBD1. Germline V gene lookup returns CDR1 SNHLY and CDR2 FYNNEI. The V segment lost 8 bases and the J segment 1 base; nucleotides outside the gene matches: 10. CDR3 length: 15 residues. The CDR3 region has the DNA TGTGCCAGCGATTCGGGGAGACAGGGCCAAGAGACCCAGTACTTC. Protein: CASDSGRQGQETQYF.

The rearrangement uses TRBV9 and TRBJ2-3; 10 bases match TRBD1. Germline lookup yields CDR1 SGDLS and CDR2 YYNGEE. V lost 6 bases, J lost 4 bases, and 8 bases stayed unmatched. The length of the CDR3 is 15 residues. The CDR3 sequence is CASNERQGAADTQYF. In nucleotides, the CDR3 is TGTGCCAGCAACGAAAGACAGGGGGCAGCAGATACGCAGTATTTT.

This clone was found many times. This chain connects TRBV5-4 to TRBJ2-7; TRBD1 matches 7 bases. In germline, CDR1 is SGHNT, CDR2 YYREEE (reference sequence). The CDR3 has 15 residues. Trimming cost V 4 bases and J 0 bases; bases outside gene matches: 7. CDR3 amino acids: CASSPSDRYSYEQYF. CDR3 DNA sequence: TGTGCCAGCAGCCCCTCGGACAGGTACTCCTACGAGCAGTACTTC.

V usage is TRBV10-3 and J usage is TRBJ1-2; D gene ambiguous. Germline values: CDR1 ENHRY, CDR2 SYGVKD. CDR3 length: 15 residues. V was trimmed by 0 bases and J by 1 base, leaving 9 bases between them. The DNA of the CDR3 is TGTGCCATCAGTGAGTCGGAGTTGGGTAACTATGGCTACACCTTC. Translation gives CAISESELGNYGYTF.

The J gene is TRBJ2-1, the V gene TRBV10-1, with D possibly called TRBD1 or TRBD2 (5 bases each). This CDR3 comprises 16 residues. Germline CDR1 is WNHNN and CDR2 is SYGVQD (reference sequence). The ends were cut back, 1 base at V and 6 bases at J, with 16 bases in the middle. This CDR3 is CASSEFQGDSFNEQFF. The CDR3 DNA follows: TGCGCCAGCAGTGAGTTTCAGGGAGATTCTTTCAATGAGCAGTTCTTC.